Listed below are T cell receptor beta chains from one sample, sequenced in a study of blood T cell repertoires in COVID-19. Here immunoSEQ multiplex PCR was the method, and the copy in TCRdb shows in-frame clones only, minus some. This sample yields roughly 100,000 clones, of which about nine tenths are seen a single time; roughly 1.9% belongs to the top ten. Material: peripheral blood. Receptor source: a woman aged 50 to 60 with COVID-19, enrolled during active disease. Both conserved end residues are part of each CDR3. A D gene is named only where the DNA matches it firmly. Clone sizes are given selectively: once, few, many, or a class where the clone is expanded.

CDR3aa: CAWGGGPNEKLFF
CDR3nt: TGTGCCTGGGGCGGGGGGCCCAATGAAAAACTGTTTTTT
d_gene: NA
v_gene: TRBV30
abundance: NA
j_gene: TRBJ1-4

CDR3aa: CATSGMAEGYTF
CDR3nt: TGTGCCACCAGTGGCATGGCTGAAGGCTACACCTTC
d_gene: NA
v_gene: TRBV24-1
abundance: NA
j_gene: TRBJ1-2

CDR3aa: CASSAGTGGMGGYTF
CDR3nt: TGTGCCAGCAGTGCCGGGACAGGGGGCATGGGGGGCTACACCTTC
d_gene: TRBD1
v_gene: TRBV27
abundance: NA
j_gene: TRBJ1-2

CDR3aa: CASRKGLLNTEAFF
CDR3nt: TGTGCCAGCAGGAAGGGACTGCTGAACACTGAAGCTTTCTTT
d_gene: NA
v_gene: TRBV28
abundance: NA
j_gene: TRBJ1-1

CDR3aa: CASSLSSSNTEAFF
CDR3nt: TGTGCCAGCAGCCTCAGTTCCTCGAACACTGAAGCTTTCTTT
d_gene: NA
v_gene: TRBV7-2
abundance: NA
j_gene: TRBJ1-1

CDR3aa: CASSLSGTGGSPLHF
CDR3nt: TGTGCCAGCAGCTTGTCCGGGACAGGGGGCTCACCCCTCCACTTT
d_gene: TRBD1
v_gene: TRBV7-2
abundance: NA
j_gene: TRBJ1-6

CDR3aa: CASSPWTGASGANVLTF
CDR3nt: TGTGCCAGCAGTCCCTGGACAGGGGCCTCTGGGGCCAACGTCCTGACTTTC
d_gene: TRBD1
v_gene: TRBV6-6
abundance: NA
j_gene: TRBJ2-6

CDR3aa: CATSGAGTGGANEKLFF
CDR3nt: TGTGCCACCAGCGGGGCCGGGACAGGGGGCGCAAATGAAAAACTGTTTTTT
d_gene: TRBD1
v_gene: TRBV15
abundance: once
j_gene: TRBJ1-4

CDR3aa: CASSIVRGVPRNQPQHF
CDR3nt: TGTGCCAGTAGTATAGTACGGGGGGTTCCTCGCAATCAGCCCCAGCATTTT
d_gene: NA
v_gene: TRBV19
abundance: NA
j_gene: TRBJ1-5

CDR3aa: CASSFSPGETQYF
CDR3nt: TGTGCCAGCAGTTTCTCCCCGGGGGAGACCCAGTACTTC
d_gene: NA
v_gene: TRBV27
abundance: NA
j_gene: TRBJ2-5

CDR3aa: CAWSVIIGQGGEQYF
CDR3nt: TGTGCCTGGAGTGTAATAATCGGACAGGGAGGCGAGCAGTACTTC
d_gene: TRBD1
v_gene: TRBV30
abundance: NA
j_gene: TRBJ2-7

CDR3aa: CATSGTGVLPNTGELFF
CDR3nt: TGTGCCACCAGTGGGACAGGGGTTTTACCGAACACCGGGGAGCTGTTTTTT
d_gene: TRBD1
v_gene: TRBV24-1
abundance: once
j_gene: TRBJ2-2

CDR3aa: CASSSRRLANYGYTF
CDR3nt: TGTGCCAGCAGCTCCCGCAGACTAGCTAACTATGGCTACACCTTC
d_gene: NA
v_gene: TRBV13
abundance: once
j_gene: TRBJ1-2

CDR3aa: CASSSGLGQLNTEAFF
CDR3nt: TGTGCCAGCAGCTCGGGACTAGGTCAGCTAAACACTGAAGCTTTCTTT
d_gene: NA
v_gene: TRBV11-2
abundance: NA
j_gene: TRBJ1-1

CDR3aa: CSASEPGVLGTQYF
CDR3nt: TGCAGTGCTAGTGAGCCAGGGGTTTTAGGGACCCAGTACTTC
d_gene: NA
v_gene: TRBV20-1
abundance: once
j_gene: TRBJ2-5

CDR3aa: CASSLVLSDPGFF
CDR3nt: TGTGCCAGCAGCTTAGTTCTTAGCGACCCAGGGTTCTTC
d_gene: NA
v_gene: TRBV7-8
abundance: NA
j_gene: TRBJ2-1

CDR3aa: CASAGMGGYGYTF
CDR3nt: TGCGCCAGCGCCGGGATGGGCGGCTATGGCTACACCTTC
d_gene: NA
v_gene: TRBV23-1
abundance: NA
j_gene: TRBJ1-2

CDR3aa: CASSLVSATYEQYF
CDR3nt: TGCGCCAGCAGCTTGGTCTCCGCTACCTACGAGCAGTACTTC
d_gene: NA
v_gene: TRBV5-1
abundance: few
j_gene: TRBJ2-7

CDR3aa: CASSGRLAGPYNEQFF
CDR3nt: TGTGCCAGCAGCGGCCGACTAGCGGGGCCCTACAATGAGCAGTTCTTC
d_gene: TRBD2
v_gene: TRBV7-2
abundance: NA
j_gene: TRBJ2-1

CDR3aa: CASSRSRQGTEAFF
CDR3nt: TGTGCCAGCAGCCGATCACGTCAGGGGACTGAAGCTTTCTTT
d_gene: NA
v_gene: TRBV3-1/TRBV3-2
abundance: NA
j_gene: TRBJ1-1

CDR3aa: CASGGSGTDTQYF
CDR3nt: TGCGCCAGCGGAGGGTCGGGTACAGATACGCAGTATTTT
d_gene: NA
v_gene: TRBV10-1
abundance: NA
j_gene: TRBJ2-3

CDR3aa: CASSPRTGPYGYTF
CDR3nt: TGTGCCAGTAGTCCCCGGACAGGGCCGTATGGCTACACCTTC
d_gene: TRBD1
v_gene: TRBV19
abundance: NA
j_gene: TRBJ1-2

CDR3aa: CAWSVPGGSEKLFF
CDR3nt: TGTGCCTGGAGTGTACCCGGAGGGAGTGAAAAACTGTTTTTT
d_gene: NA
v_gene: TRBV30
abundance: NA
j_gene: TRBJ1-4

CDR3aa: CASRPRGWDSPLHF
CDR3nt: TGTGCCAGTAGGCCGCGGGGCTGGGATTCACCCCTCCACTTT
d_gene: NA
v_gene: TRBV19
abundance: NA
j_gene: TRBJ1-6

CDR3aa: CASSPRQGRGNTEAFF
CDR3nt: TGTGCCAGTAGCCCTAGACAGGGGAGGGGGAACACTGAAGCTTTCTTT
d_gene: TRBD1
v_gene: TRBV19
abundance: NA
j_gene: TRBJ1-1

CDR3aa: CASSLNGTPRFYGYTF
CDR3nt: TGTGCCAGCAGCCTCAACGGGACACCTCGCTTCTATGGCTACACCTTC
d_gene: NA
v_gene: TRBV14
abundance: NA
j_gene: TRBJ1-2

CDR3aa: CASSFGQGPTDTQYF
CDR3nt: TGTGCCAGCAGCTTCGGACAGGGGCCCACAGATACGCAGTATTTT
d_gene: TRBD1
v_gene: TRBV5-8
abundance: NA
j_gene: TRBJ2-3

CDR3aa: CASSQVGGNYGYTF
CDR3nt: TGTGCCAGCAGCCAAGTGGGGGGGAACTATGGCTACACCTTC
d_gene: NA
v_gene: TRBV3-1/TRBV3-2
abundance: NA
j_gene: TRBJ1-2

CDR3aa: CASSDLGSGGDTQYF
CDR3nt: TGTGCCAGCAGTGATTTAGGGAGCGGGGGGGATACGCAGTATTTT
d_gene: TRBD2
v_gene: TRBV2
abundance: NA
j_gene: TRBJ2-3

CDR3aa: CASGQGLDTIYF
CDR3nt: TGCGCCAGCGGGCAGGGGCTAGACACCATATATTTT
d_gene: NA
v_gene: TRBV4-1
abundance: NA
j_gene: TRBJ1-3

CDR3aa: CASSPGGVFNYGYTF
CDR3nt: TGTGCCAGCAGCCCCGGGGGGGTCTTTAACTATGGCTACACCTTC
d_gene: NA
v_gene: TRBV5-5
abundance: once
j_gene: TRBJ1-2

CDR3aa: CASSEGAGAGYEQYF
CDR3nt: TGTGCCAGCAGTGAAGGCGCGGGGGCTGGATACGAGCAGTACTTC
d_gene: NA
v_gene: TRBV6-4
abundance: NA
j_gene: TRBJ2-7

CDR3aa: CASSPLRQDPTNEKLFF
CDR3nt: TGTGCCAGCAGTCCCCTCCGACAGGACCCAACTAATGAAAAACTGTTTTTT
d_gene: NA
v_gene: TRBV6-6
abundance: NA
j_gene: TRBJ1-4

CDR3aa: CASSRVTDSYEQYF
CDR3nt: TGTGCCAGTAGTAGGGTGACAGATTCCTACGAGCAGTACTTC
d_gene: NA
v_gene: TRBV19
abundance: NA
j_gene: TRBJ2-7

CDR3aa: CASSPAGGNIQYF
CDR3nt: TGTGCCAGCTCACCTGCCGGGGGAAACATTCAGTACTTC
d_gene: NA
v_gene: TRBV18
abundance: NA
j_gene: TRBJ2-4

CDR3aa: CASSFSSGSYEQYF
CDR3nt: TGCGCCAGCAGCTTCTCTAGCGGTTCCTACGAGCAGTACTTC
d_gene: TRBD2
v_gene: TRBV5-1
abundance: NA
j_gene: TRBJ2-7

CDR3aa: CASSQRGGFRSRGNQPQHF
CDR3nt: TGTGCCAGCAGCCAAAGGGGGGGCTTCCGATCTAGGGGCAATCAGCCCCAGCATTTT
d_gene: NA
v_gene: TRBV3-1/TRBV3-2
abundance: NA
j_gene: TRBJ1-5

CDR3aa: CASSSPGGGLYGYTF
CDR3nt: TGTGCCAGCAGCTCCCCCGGGGGGGGCCTCTATGGCTACACCTTC
d_gene: NA
v_gene: TRBV5-6
abundance: NA
j_gene: TRBJ1-2

CDR3aa: CASSYTGQGAKEQYF
CDR3nt: TGTGCCAGCAGTTACACCGGACAGGGGGCAAAGGAGCAGTACTTC
d_gene: TRBD1
v_gene: TRBV7-9
abundance: few
j_gene: TRBJ2-7

CDR3aa: CASSFPETGNTEAFF
CDR3nt: TGTGCCAGCAGCTTTCCCGAGACAGGGAACACTGAAGCTTTCTTT
d_gene: NA
v_gene: TRBV7-9
abundance: once
j_gene: TRBJ1-1

CDR3aa: CASSWGRGFTEAFF
CDR3nt: TGTGCCAGCAGCTGGGGGAGGGGGTTCACTGAAGCTTTCTTT
d_gene: NA
v_gene: TRBV11-2
abundance: NA
j_gene: TRBJ1-1

CDR3aa: CASSVAGTGYTNEKLFF
CDR3nt: TGTGCCAGCAGCGTGGCCGGGACAGGGTACACTAATGAAAAACTGTTTTTT
d_gene: TRBD1
v_gene: TRBV9
abundance: NA
j_gene: TRBJ1-4

CDR3aa: CASSLADRDGYTF
CDR3nt: TGTGCCAGCAGCTTAGCCGACAGGGATGGCTACACCTTC
d_gene: TRBD1
v_gene: TRBV7-9
abundance: NA
j_gene: TRBJ1-2

CDR3aa: CASSLAPGQGSGNTIYF
CDR3nt: TGCGCCAGCAGCTTGGCCCCGGGACAGGGGTCTGGAAACACCATATATTTT
d_gene: TRBD1
v_gene: TRBV5-1
abundance: few
j_gene: TRBJ1-3

CDR3aa: CASSTQGARNTEAFF
CDR3nt: TGTGCCAGTAGTACACAGGGGGCGCGGAACACTGAAGCTTTCTTT
d_gene: TRBD1
v_gene: TRBV19
abundance: NA
j_gene: TRBJ1-1

CDR3aa: CAWRMGQSSTDTQYF
CDR3nt: TGTGCCTGGAGGATGGGACAGTCTAGCACAGATACGCAGTATTTT
d_gene: TRBD1
v_gene: TRBV30
abundance: NA
j_gene: TRBJ2-3

CDR3aa: CATSRPGLGVGEQFF
CDR3nt: TGTGCCACCAGCAGACCGGGACTCGGGGTAGGAGAGCAGTTCTTC
d_gene: NA
v_gene: TRBV15
abundance: NA
j_gene: TRBJ2-1

CDR3aa: CATSRASGSNQPQHF
CDR3nt: TGTGCCACCAGCAGAGCCTCGGGGAGCAATCAGCCCCAGCATTTT
d_gene: NA
v_gene: TRBV15
abundance: NA
j_gene: TRBJ1-5

CDR3aa: CSVLAAQNQPQHF
CDR3nt: TGCAGCGTCTTGGCGGCACAAAATCAGCCCCAGCATTTT
d_gene: NA
v_gene: TRBV29-1
abundance: NA
j_gene: TRBJ1-5

CDR3aa: CATSIETGINTEAFF
CDR3nt: TGTGCCACCAGCATAGAGACAGGGATAAACACTGAAGCTTTCTTT
d_gene: TRBD1
v_gene: TRBV15
abundance: NA
j_gene: TRBJ1-1

CDR3aa: CASSENDRAGSTIYF
CDR3nt: TGTGCCAGCAGTGAAAATGACAGGGCTGGAAGCACCATATATTTT
d_gene: TRBD1
v_gene: TRBV6-1
abundance: NA
j_gene: TRBJ1-3